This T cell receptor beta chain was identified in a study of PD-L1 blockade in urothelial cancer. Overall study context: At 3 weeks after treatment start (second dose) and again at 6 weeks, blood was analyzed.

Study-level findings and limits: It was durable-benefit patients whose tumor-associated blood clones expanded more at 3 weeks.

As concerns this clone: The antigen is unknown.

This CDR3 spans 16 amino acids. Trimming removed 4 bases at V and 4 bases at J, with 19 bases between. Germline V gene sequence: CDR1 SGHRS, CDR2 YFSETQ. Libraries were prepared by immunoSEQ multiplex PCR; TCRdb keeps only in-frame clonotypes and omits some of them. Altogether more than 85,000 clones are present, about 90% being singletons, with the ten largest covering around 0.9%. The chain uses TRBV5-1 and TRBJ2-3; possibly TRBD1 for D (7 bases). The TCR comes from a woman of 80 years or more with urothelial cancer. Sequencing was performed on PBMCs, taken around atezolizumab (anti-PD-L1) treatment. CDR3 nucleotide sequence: TGCGCCAGCAGCACCCCCTCCAGGGGGGTAGCAGATACGCAGTATTTT. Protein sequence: CASSTPSRGVADTQYF.